The clone carrying this T cell receptor (beta chain) was counted at least ten times. No antigen is known for it. A single record per CDR3 protein comes from TCRdb applying MiXCR to the 5' RACE reads. Of 250,000 to 300,000 distinct CDR3 sequences in the sample, roughly 4.8% are singletons; the top ten hold 2.5% to 4%. The J segment lost 1 base and the V segment lost 5 bases, leaving 6 bases of the junction unmatched. Germline V gene data show CDR1 as SGHTA and CDR2 as FQGNSA. The CDR3 has 17 amino acids. The sample is drawn from a study of T cells after yellow fever vaccination. Study-wide results and limits: Overlap between CD4 and CD8 compartments was detected for a small share of clonotypes.

This clonotype was obtained from a man aged 18 to 29 who received the YFV17D yellow fever vaccine. Material: CD4+ T cells sorted from PBMCs, obtained on the day of the yellow fever booster vaccination. V is TRBV7-2 and J is TRBJ2-5; 14 bases align to TRBD2. The CDR3 coding sequence is TGTGCCAGCAGCCTGTGGACTAGCGGGGGGATCCAAGAGACCCAGTACTTC. Translated: CASSLWTSGGIQETQYF.